A single sample is the source of the 29 T cell receptor beta chains below, sequenced in a study of cytomegalovirus exposure and HLA in healthy donors. The study ran its PCR with 60 Vbeta and 13 Jbeta primers. Produced via immunoSEQ multiplex PCR; TCRdb's table is partial and in-frame only. The sample yields fewer than 250,000 clones, more than 75% seen once. The sample comprised PBMCs. These receptors all stem from a human donor in good health.

V and J are TRBV18 and TRBJ2-7; TRBD2 matches at 10 bases. The germline V gene encodes CDR1 KGHSH and CDR2 LQKENI. The ends lost 6 bases at V and 3 bases at J; junction bases unmatched: 8. The CDR3 has 15 residues. The DNA for the CDR3 is TGTGCCAGCTCCCTCACTAGCGGGAAGAACTACGAGCAGTACTTC. Translating gives CASSLTSGKNYEQYF.

The chain links TRBV5-1 to TRBJ2-7, with TRBD1 matching over 10 bases. This CDR3 has 15 amino acids. V was pared by 3 bases and J by 6 bases, with 9 bases of the junction left unmatched. CDR1 is SGHRS, CDR2 YFSETQ, per germline. The CDR3 DNA reads TGCGCCAGCAGCTCAATGCCGGGACAGGGGTCCGAGCAGTACTTC. It specifies CASSSMPGQGSEQYF. Using reference TRBV5-1 and TRBJ2-7 for the parts outside the CDR3, the full variable domain is KAGVTQTPRYLIKTRGQQVTLSCSPISGHRSVSWYQQTPGQGLQFLFEYFSETQRNKGNFPGRFSGRQFSNSRSEMNVSTLELGDSALYLCASSSMPGQGSEQYFGPGTRLTVT.

V gene TRBV5-6 combines with J gene TRBJ2-7; 7 nucleotides line up with TRBD1. This CDR3 has 16 residues. Germline-derived CDR1 and CDR2 are SGHDT and YYEEEE. J lost 0 bases, V lost 3 bases, and 9 bases had no gene match. The CDR3 nucleotides read TGTGCCAGCAGCTCCCTTTGGACAGGAAGCTCCTACGAGCAGTACTTC. It is translated as CASSSLWTGSSYEQYF. Full variable domain (outside the CDR3, taken from reference TRBV5-6 and TRBJ2-7): DAGVTQSPTHLIKTRGQQVTLRCSPKSGHDTVSWYQQALGQGPQFIFQYYEEEERQRGNFPDRFSGHQFPNYSSELNVNALLLGDSALYLCASSSLWTGSSYEQYFGPGTRLTVT.

The chain is built from TRBV12-5 and TRBJ2-3; 12 nucleotides agree with TRBD2. Germline loops: CDR1 LGHNT, CDR2 FRNRAP. CDR3 length: 15 amino acids. With 6 bases clipped from V and 1 base from J, the junction kept 2 bases outside the gene matches. CDR3 nucleotide sequence: TGTGCTAGTGGAAGACTAGCGGGGGGCACAGATACGCAGTATTTT. Protein sequence: CASGRLAGGTDTQYF.

This clone was detected only a few times. The J gene is TRBJ1-1, the V gene TRBV14; D might be TRBD1 (6 bases). Germline CDR1 is SGHDN and CDR2 is FVKESK. Trimming cost V 5 bases and J 10 bases, with 17 bases left between them. This CDR3 region has 13 residues. The CDR3 DNA sequence: TGTGCCAGCAGCGGTCAGGGGATATCGGGAGCTTTCTTT. Translated: CASSGQGISGAFF.

The gene calls are TRBV18 and TRBJ1-2; D is uncertain. Per the germline V gene, CDR1 is KGHSH and CDR2 is LQKENI. The CDR3 has 12 residues. The V end was cut by 3 bases, the J end by 12 bases, with 14 bases between. CDR3: CASSPSGGGNTF. The CDR3 nucleotides read TGTGCCAGCTCACCGTCGGGCGGAGGGAACACCTTC.

The chain joins TRBV6-6 to TRBJ2-1; D might be TRBD2 (6 bases). The CDR3 totals 15 residues. Trimming took off 1 base at V and 7 bases at J, with 14 bases between the two ends. Germline V CDR1 and CDR2: MNHNY, SVGAGI (reference sequence). CDR3 amino acids: CASSYWDSAKNEQFF. The CDR3 DNA reads as TGTGCCAGCAGTTACTGGGACTCCGCTAAGAATGAGCAGTTCTTC.

This chain links TRBV10-1 with TRBJ2-7, with 11 bases lining up with TRBD2. This CDR3 region has 16 residues. With V trimmed by 6 bases and J by 5 bases, 12 bases remained unmatched. Germline V gives CDR1 WNHNN, CDR2 SYGVQD (reference sequence). CDR3 residues: CASSADTSGSHHEQYF. In DNA, the CDR3 is TGCGCCAGCAGCGCCGATACTAGCGGGAGTCACCACGAGCAGTACTTC.

V is TRBV11-2 and J is TRBJ2-7; D perhaps matches TRBD2 (6 bases). The CDR3 covers 13 residues. The ends were cut back, 0 bases at V and 6 bases at J, with 9 bases in the middle. The germline V gene has CDR1 SGHAT and CDR2 FQNNGV. The CDR3 loop is CASSLERGLEQYF. As DNA, the CDR3 is TGTGCCAGCAGCTTAGAAAGGGGACTCGAGCAGTACTTC.

This chain links TRBV28 with TRBJ2-7; 7 bases agree with TRBD1. J lost 6 bases, V lost 7 bases, and 18 bases had no gene match. CDR1 and CDR2 (germline): MDHEN, SYDVKM. The CDR3 totals 16 residues. The CDR3 region has the DNA TGTGCCAGCACCTCCCGTGGGACAGAGGACTCATCCGAGCAGTACTTC. This gives the protein CASTSRGTEDSSEQYF.

This clone appeared once. The gene calls are TRBV5-1 and TRBJ2-1, with TRBD1 as a possible D gene (6 bases). The CDR3 has 14 amino acids. Germline values: CDR1 SGHRS, CDR2 YFSETQ. The V end lost 3 bases, the J end lost 7 bases, and 14 bases lay between the germline ends. The CDR3 is CASSSRRGLNEQFF. The CDR3 DNA sequence: TGCGCCAGCAGCTCCCGCAGGGGCCTAAATGAGCAGTTCTTC.

This sequence joins TRBV5-8 and TRBJ2-7; D is uncertain. The V end lost 1 base, the J end lost 3 bases, and 5 bases lay between the germline ends. From germline, CDR1 is SGHTS and CDR2 YDEGEE. The CDR3 is 12 residues long. CDR3 sequence: CASSLPNYEQYF. The CDR3 coding sequence is TGTGCCAGCAGCTTGCCCAACTACGAGCAGTACTTC.

The chain has TRBV15 and TRBJ2-5, with 9 bases fitting TRBD2. Per the germline V gene, CDR1 is LNHNV and CDR2 is YYDKDF (reference sequence). The CDR3 spans 15 residues. J gave up 4 bases and V 3 bases, and 6 bases lay outside the gene matches. The CDR3 DNA is TGTGCCACCAGCAGGCAGGAACTAGCGGGAGAGACCCAGTACTTC. Translating it yields CATSRQELAGETQYF.

J is TRBJ1-1 and V is TRBV27; no clear D. From germline, CDR1 is MNHEY and CDR2 SMNVEV (reference sequence). This CDR3 spans 14 amino acids. Deletions cut 6 bases from V and 1 base from J, with 12 bases between. The DNA of the CDR3 is TGTGCCAGCAGGACGAGGAGCCCGAACACTGAAGCTTTCTTT. It yields the protein CASRTRSPNTEAFF.

This chain uses TRBV15 with TRBJ2-7, with no clear D. The V gene's germline CDR1 is LNHNV and CDR2 YYDKDF (reference sequence). This CDR3 spans 14 amino acids. V was clipped by 0 bases and J by 3 bases, with 9 bases between them. The CDR3 DNA reads TGTGCCACCAGCAGAGATCTGGCCAACTACGAGCAGTACTTC. Translated: CATSRDLANYEQYF. Full variable domain (outside the CDR3, taken from reference TRBV15 and TRBJ2-7): DAMVIQNPRYQVTQFGKPVTLSCSQTLNHNVMYWYQQKSSQAPKLLFHYYDKDFNNEADTPDNFQSRRPNTSFCFLDIRSPGLGDTAMYLCATSRDLANYEQYFGPGTRLTVT.

V gene TRBV18 combines with J gene TRBJ2-7; 11 positions match TRBD1. From germline, CDR1 is KGHSH and CDR2 LQKENI. V gave up 3 bases and J gave up 1 base; unmatched junction bases: 2. The CDR3 runs 15 residues. The chain's CDR3 is CASSPGQGVSYEQYF. The CDR3 DNA reads as TGTGCCAGCTCACCGGGACAGGGGGTATCCTACGAGCAGTACTTC. Drawing the rest from reference TRBV18 and TRBJ2-7, the complete variable domain is NAGVMQNPRHLVRRRGQEARLRCSPMKGHSHVYWYRQLPEEGLKFMVYLQKENIIDESGMPKERFSAEFPKEGPSILRIQQVVRGDSAAYFCASSPGQGVSYEQYFGPGTRLTVT.

This chain connects TRBV5-6 to TRBJ2-5; 9 bases fit TRBD1. The CDR3 has 16 amino acids. With V trimmed by 5 bases and J by 2 bases, 10 bases remained unmatched. The germline V gene encodes CDR1 SGHDT and CDR2 YYEEEE. In nucleotides, the CDR3 is TGTGCCAGCAGAACTACCGGGACAGGGTATCAAGAGACCCAGTACTTC. Its protein product is CASRTTGTGYQETQYF.

This clone was observed a single time. This chain connects TRBV9 to TRBJ2-7; D ambiguous. The CDR3 consists of 13 residues. V was pared by 4 bases and J by 4 bases, with 12 bases between. Germline CDR1 reads SGDLS; CDR2 reads YYNGEE. The CDR3: CASSPSPGYEQYF. CDR3 nucleotide sequence: TGTGCCAGCAGCCCTTCCCCCGGGTACGAGCAGTACTTC. Variable domain in full (rest from reference TRBV9 and TRBJ2-7): DSGVTQTPKHLITATGQRVTLRCSPRSGDLSVYWYQQSLDQGLQFLIQYYNGEERAKGNILERFSAQQFPDLHSELNLSSLELGDSALYFCASSPSPGYEQYFGPGTRLTVT.

The sample holds a few counts of this clone. The chain joins TRBV29-1 to TRBJ2-7; the match to TRBD1 covers 11 bases. V shed 6 bases and J 5 bases; nucleotides not matched to a gene: 6. Germline CDR1 and CDR2: SQVTM and ANQGSEA. The CDR3 contains 13 residues. CDR3 sequence reads: CSVLGQGAHEQYF. The CDR3 DNA reads TGCAGCGTCCTCGGACAGGGGGCCCACGAGCAGTACTTC.

This clone was recorded once. This CDR3 is also generated by other DNA sequences in the sample. The chain couples TRBV7-3 to TRBJ2-2; no definite D call. CDR1 SGHTA and CDR2 FQGTGA come from the germline V gene. V lost 2 bases and J 5 bases, leaving 3 bases between the germline ends. This CDR3 has 12 amino acids. The CDR3 here is CASSLLTGELFF. DNA of the CDR3: TGTGCCAGCAGCTTATTAACCGGGGAGCTGTTTTTT. Together with reference TRBV7-3 and TRBJ2-2, the CDR3 gives the full variable domain: GAGVSQTPSNKVTEKGKYVELRCDPISGHTALYWYRQSLGQGPEFLIYFQGTGAADDSGLPNDRFFAVRPEGSVSTLKIQRTERGDSAVYLCASSLLTGELFFGEGSRLTVL.

This clone occurred a few times. The chain recombines TRBV5-1 with TRBJ2-7; TRBD2 is a possible D gene (6 bases). This CDR3 spans 15 amino acids. In germline, CDR1 is SGHRS, CDR2 YFSETQ. Trimming stripped 0 bases from V and 0 bases from J, with 10 bases between. The DNA of the CDR3 is TGCGCCAGCAGCTTGGGACTAGGGAGCTCCTACGAGCAGTACTTC. This translates into CASSLGLGSSYEQYF.

The J gene is TRBJ2-7, the V gene TRBV6-6; 9 positions match TRBD1. The CDR3 has 13 amino acids. CDR1 and CDR2 from the germline V gene are MNHNY and SVGAGI (reference sequence). With V trimmed by 6 bases and J by 5 bases, 5 bases remained unmatched. CDR3: CASRTGGFNEQYF. The CDR3 DNA is TGTGCCAGCAGGACAGGGGGTTTCAACGAGCAGTACTTC.

V usage is TRBV5-1 and J usage is TRBJ2-5; 7 bases align to TRBD2. The DNA matches TRBJ2-7 better at its end, which makes the J call doubtful. The CDR3 runs 17 residues. Germline loops: CDR1 SGHRS, CDR2 YFSETQ. DNA of the CDR3: TGCGCCAGCCGCCCTACCTTGGGACGGGAGGCACCCTACGAGCAGTACTTC. This encodes CASRPTLGREAPYEQYF.

The chain recombines TRBV15 with TRBJ1-4, with D possibly TRBD1 on 5 matching bases. The germline V gene encodes CDR1 LNHNV and CDR2 YYDKDF (reference sequence). Trimming removed 4 bases at V and 8 bases at J, with 17 bases between. This CDR3 is built from 15 residues. In DNA, the CDR3 is TGTGCCACCAGCAAAGCCCCAGGGCTGAGCGAAAAACTGTTTTTT. Its translation is CATSKAPGLSEKLFF.

The chain is built from TRBV7-9 and TRBJ1-1; no firm D call. V lost 7 bases and J lost 5, with 17 bases in between. The CDR3 spans 14 residues. Germline V CDR1 and CDR2: SEHNR, FQNEAQ (reference sequence). CDR3 protein: CASNRGPEVTEAFF. DNA for the CDR3: TGTGCCAGCAACCGAGGGCCGGAGGTGACTGAAGCTTTCTTT.

The chain employs TRBV5-5 and TRBJ2-7; 11 bases are a match to TRBD2. CDR3 length: 15 residues. The germline V gene has CDR1 SGHKS and CDR2 YYEKEE (reference sequence). The V and J ends lost 6 bases and 6 bases, in that order; junction bases with no gene match: 11. For the CDR3, the DNA is TGTGCCAGCACGATGGGGACTAGCGGTTTGGGCGAGCAGTACTTC. Residues: CASTMGTSGLGEQYF.

This clone appeared once. Here the CDR3 DNA reads TGTGCCAGCAGCTTAGAGCGTACCATGGAGACCCAGTACTTC. Translating it yields CASSLERTMETQYF. The rearrangement joins TRBV7-8 to TRBJ2-5; D is unclear. V shed 1 base and J shed 5 bases, with 11 bases lying between them. The germline CDR1 and CDR2 sequences are SGHVS and FQNEAQ. The CDR3 length is 14 residues. The entire variable domain, with the rest obtained from reference TRBV7-8 and TRBJ2-5, is as follows: GAGVSQSPRYKVAKRGQDVALRCDPISGHVSLFWYQQALGQGPEFLTYFQNEAQLDKSGLPSDRFFAERPEGSVSTLKIQRTQQEDSAVYLCASSLERTMETQYFGPGTRLLVL.

The CDR3 DNA reads as TGTGCCAGCAGGCCCTCAACCGGGACAGGCCGCTCCTACGAGCAGTACTTC. Its translation: CASRPSTGTGRSYEQYF. The rearrangement uses TRBV28 and TRBJ2-7; 8 positions match TRBD1. After removal of 6 bases from V and 0 bases from J, the junction contained 13 bases not matched to a gene. The germline CDR1 and CDR2 sequences are MDHEN and SYDVKM. The CDR3 is 17 amino acids.

A single count supports this clone. The chain carries TRBV5-4 and TRBJ2-7, with 11 bases aligning to TRBD2. This CDR3 region has 16 residues. The V segment lost 3 bases and the J segment 0 bases; nucleotides outside the gene matches: 5. CDR1 and CDR2 from the germline V gene are SGHNT and YYREEE (reference sequence). The CDR3: CASSWGLAESSYEQYF. CDR3 bases: TGTGCCAGCAGCTGGGGACTAGCGGAGAGCTCCTACGAGCAGTACTTC.